Sequencing of this T cell receptor beta chain was carried out in a study of beta chain features in type 1 diabetes. The whole isolated RNA underwent reverse transcription, so sequencing captured expressed TCRB transcripts. An average of about 3.5 million reads was obtained for naive, central memory and regulatory T cell samples. TCRdb's table, derived via immunoSEQ multiplex PCR, lists solely in-frame clones and lacks some. The sample holds a few hundred thousand clones, over 8.5% seen once. The sample holds many counts of this clone. The target antigen is unknown. V shed 2 bases and J shed 2 bases, with 8 bases lying between them. The CDR3 has 14 residues. Germline-derived CDR1 and CDR2 are SNHLY and FYNNEI. Broader study findings: Moderate but significant shortening of TCRB CDR3s was recorded in all four CD4+ subsets from Type 1 diabetes patients. The VDJ junctions of type 1 diabetes patients carried fewer insertions and more deletions. The naive, central memory and Treg TCRB repertoires showed an apparent similarity that was greater among patients than among healthy donors. PCR might favor shorter templates, equally in patients and controls.

What was sequenced was central memory CD4+ T cells from blood. The V and J genes are TRBV2 and TRBJ2-3, with D possibly TRBD1 on 5 matching bases. The sequence came from a man aged 30-40 years with type 1 diabetes. CDR3 nucleotide sequence: TGTGCCAGCAGTGAACAGGGCTACACAGATACGCAGTATTTT. Protein: CASSEQGYTDTQYF.